The 25 T cell receptor beta chains in this list originate from one sample, sequenced in a study of graft-versus-host responses after intestinal transplantation. Plating of approximately 200,000 CFSE-labeled responder cells was done together with approximately 200,000 irradiated, violet-dye-labeled stimulator cells. Clones were read by immunoSEQ multiplex PCR, and TCRdb kept only the in-frame ones, dropping some. Of roughly 14,000 clones listed, roughly 29% are singletons. Material: alloreactive CD8+ T cells from a mixed lymphocyte reaction culture, obtained before intestinal transplant. Subset of the sample: CFSE-low proliferating T cells sorted from approximately 6-day pre-transplant mixed lymphocyte reaction (GvH or HvG direction). These receptor sequences come from a human patient who received an intestinal transplant.

The chain joins TRBV18 to TRBJ1-3; no clear D. Germline values: CDR1 KGHSH, CDR2 LQKENI. V gave up 3 bases and J gave up 0 bases, with 6 bases separating them. This CDR3 contains 14 residues. The DNA of the CDR3 is TGTGCCAGCTCACCGGAATACTCTGGAAACACCATATATTTT. Translation gives CASSPEYSGNTIYF.

In this sample, this clone turned up once. The chain uses TRBV27 and TRBJ2-3, with a tentative D call TRBD1 (5 bases). The length of the CDR3 is 15 residues. The V end lost 2 bases, the J end lost 0 bases, and 9 bases lay between the germline ends. Germline CDR1 and CDR2: MNHEY and SMNVEV (reference sequence). CDR3 sequence: CASSLQGPSTDTQYF. In DNA, the CDR3 is TGTGCCAGCAGTTTACAGGGCCCTAGCACAGATACGCAGTATTTT.

Only a few counts were recorded for this clone. The chain recombines TRBV5-8 with TRBJ2-5, with TRBD1 as a possible D gene (6 bases). CDR3 length: 15 residues. Germline CDR1 and CDR2: SGHTS and YDEGEE. The ends were cut back, 5 bases at V and 2 bases at J, with 16 bases in the middle. CDR3 sequence: CASRLGTLEQETQYF. The CDR3 coding sequence is TGTGCCAGCAGGTTAGGGACACTTGAACAAGAGACCCAGTACTTC.

This clone qualifies as medium-sized. This chain uses TRBV19 with TRBJ2-1, with 7 nucleotides matching TRBD2. V dropped 2 bases and J dropped 0; count of bases not matched to a gene: 4. The CDR3 has 16 amino acids. Germline lookup yields CDR1 LNHDA and CDR2 SQIVND (reference sequence). In DNA, the CDR3 is TGTGCCAGTAGTATAAGCGGGGTTAGCTCCTACAATGAGCAGTTCTTC. It translates to CASSISGVSSYNEQFF.

The count of this clone is one. The genes are TRBV6-5 and TRBJ1-5; no clear D gene. The germline CDR1 and CDR2 sequences are MNHEY and SVGAGI. V was shortened by 6 bases and J by 0 bases, with 6 bases between the two germline ends. CDR3 length: 13 amino acids. Written as DNA, the CDR3 is TGTGCCAGCAGCCTCAATAGCAATCAGCCCCAGCATTTT. Protein product: CASSLNSNQPQHF.

V is TRBV4-2 and J is TRBJ2-7, with a possible D match to TRBD1 (5 bases). Germline assignment: CDR1 LGHNA and CDR2 YNFKEQ. V was trimmed by 0 bases and J by 2 bases, leaving 14 bases between them. The CDR3 is 16 amino acids. CDR3: CASSQDIWTLTYEQYF. In DNA form, the CDR3 reads TGTGCCAGCAGCCAAGACATCTGGACACTGACCTACGAGCAGTACTTC.

This clone showed up just a few times. This chain links TRBV6-1 with TRBJ2-7; maybe TRBD1 (6 bases). Germline V gene sequence: CDR1 MNHNS, CDR2 SASEGT. CDR3 length: 15 amino acids. Trimming pared 1 base from V and 0 bases from J, leaving 10 bases between. CDR3 DNA sequence: TGTGCCAGCAGTGAAGAAAGGGACACCTCCTACGAGCAGTACTTC. This gives the protein CASSEERDTSYEQYF.

The chain couples TRBV28 to TRBJ2-7; the match to TRBD1 covers 11 bases. This CDR3 spans 15 amino acids. Germline lookup yields CDR1 MDHEN and CDR2 SYDVKM. Trimming at V came to 5 bases and at J to 4 bases, leaving 7 bases not matched to a gene. CDR3 sequence: CASSPSGTGGYEQYF. The CDR3 bases are TGTGCCAGCAGTCCGTCCGGGACAGGGGGGTACGAGCAGTACTTC.

The CDR3 spells CASSPSPSNYGYTF. The CDR3 DNA follows: TGTGCCAGCTCACCTAGCCCGTCTAACTATGGCTACACCTTC. V is TRBV18 and J is TRBJ1-2; D is unclear. With 3 bases removed from V and 0 bases from J, the gap between germline ends came to 8 bases. Germline V gene lookup returns CDR1 KGHSH and CDR2 LQKENI. The CDR3 is 14 amino acids.

The chain recombines TRBV19 with TRBJ1-1; D is undetermined. The CDR3 sequence is 13 residues long. Trimming left V 6 bases short and J 1 base short, with 9 bases between. CDR1 is LNHDA, CDR2 SQIVND, per germline (reference sequence). The CDR3 is CASRGAGNTEAFF. As DNA, the CDR3 is TGTGCCAGTAGGGGTGCGGGGAACACTGAAGCTTTCTTT.

This clone rates as medium-sized. The chain carries TRBV4-2 and TRBJ2-1, with D unclear. Per germline, CDR1 LGHNA and CDR2 YNFKEQ. V gave up 1 base and J gave up 4 bases, with 11 bases separating them. This CDR3 has 15 amino acids. In DNA, the CDR3 is TGTGCCAGCAGCCAAGGACTGGATGGGTACAATGAGCAGTTCTTC. As protein: CASSQGLDGYNEQFF.

The genes are TRBV7-8 and TRBJ2-2, with 7 bases that match TRBD2. Trimming removed 7 bases from V and 5 bases from J; junction bases left unmatched: 16. CDR1 and CDR2 (germline): SGHVS, FQNEAQ. The CDR3 loop spans 17 amino acids. The CDR3 spells CASTPWVAGAATGELFF. The CDR3 bases are TGTGCCAGCACCCCGTGGGTGGCGGGAGCGGCAACCGGGGAGCTGTTTTTT. The full variable domain, its missing parts supplied by reference TRBV7-8 and TRBJ2-2, is GAGVSQSPRYKVAKRGQDVALRCDPISGHVSLFWYQQALGQGPEFLTYFQNEAQLDKSGLPSDRFFAERPEGSVSTLKIQRTQQEDSAVYLCASTPWVAGAATGELFFGEGSRLTVL.

V and J are TRBV4-2 and TRBJ1-6; D uncertain. V was clipped by 3 bases and J by 0 bases, with 24 bases between them. The CDR3 loop spans 21 amino acids. Germline CDR1 and CDR2: LGHNA and YNFKEQ. The CDR3 region has the DNA TGTGCCAGCAGCCAGACCGTGGGTGGTGGGTACTTAAGCTCCTATAATTCACCCCTCCACTTT. Translation gives CASSQTVGGGYLSSYNSPLHF.

The V and J genes are TRBV6-6 and TRBJ2-7; TRBD1 matches at 9 bases. Germline V gene sequence: CDR1 MNHNY, CDR2 SVGAGI (reference sequence). Trimming cost V 5 bases and J 5 bases; bases outside gene matches: 1. This CDR3 has 12 residues. The CDR3 loop is CASSDRGNEQYF. The CDR3 coding sequence is TGTGCCAGCAGTGACAGGGGGAACGAGCAGTACTTC.

V and J are TRBV29-1 and TRBJ2-1; D is possibly TRBD1 or TRBD2 (7 bases each). CDR1 and CDR2 (germline): SQVTM, ANQGSEA. This CDR3 has 14 amino acids. Trimming pared 7 bases from V and 4 bases from J, leaving 17 bases between. This CDR3 is CSARGGRRYNEQFF. CDR3 DNA: TGCAGCGCCAGGGGGGGGAGACGGTACAATGAGCAGTTCTTC.

This rearrangement joins TRBV20-1 to TRBJ1-2; D remains ambiguous. Germline lookup yields CDR1 DFQATT and CDR2 SNEGSKA (reference sequence). V lost 0 bases to trimming and J lost 6 bases, with 5 bases between them. The length of the CDR3 is 11 residues. CDR3 sequence: CSARDGNGYTF. The CDR3 DNA is TGCAGTGCTAGAGATGGAAATGGCTACACCTTC.

The genes are TRBV6-5 and TRBJ2-5; 8 bases are shared with TRBD2. Germline lookup yields CDR1 MNHEY and CDR2 SVGAGI. V lost 8 bases and J lost 1; bases outside the gene matches: 6. The CDR3 is made up of 14 amino acids. DNA for the CDR3: TGTGCCAGCGGCCCTAGCGGGCTCCAAGAGACCCAGTACTTC. Translated, it gives CASGPSGLQETQYF.

This sequence joins TRBV11-2 and TRBJ2-2, with D perhaps being TRBD1 or TRBD2 (5 bases each). Trimming stripped 5 bases from V and 7 bases from J, with 8 bases between. CDR3 size: 12 residues. Germline CDR1 is SGHAT and CDR2 is FQNNGV. The CDR3 DNA is TGTGCCAGCAGCGGGGGTAACGGGGAGCTGTTTTTT. This codes for CASSGGNGELFF.

The chain recombines TRBV6-1 with TRBJ2-1, with 10 bases lining up with TRBD2. Trimming took 4 bases from V and 1 from J; bases not matched to a gene: 10. The germline CDR1 and CDR2 sequences are MNHNS and SASEGT. There are 18 residues in the CDR3. The CDR3 nucleotides are TGTGCCAGCAGTGTAAGGGGTCTAGCGGGGGTATCCTACAATGAGCAGTTCTTC. It yields the protein CASSVRGLAGVSYNEQFF.

The chain joins TRBV5-1 to TRBJ1-2; 8 bases align to TRBD1. Germline-derived CDR1 and CDR2 are SGHRS and YFSETQ. This CDR3 is built from 15 residues. V was clipped by 1 base and J by 6 bases; unmatched bases: 8. The CDR3 nucleotides read TGCGCCAGCAGCTTGCGGTCAGGGGGCGATCATGGCTACACCTTC. The encoded protein is CASSLRSGGDHGYTF.

The chain joins TRBV6-5 to TRBJ2-5; D unclear. The CDR3 has 14 residues. Germline-derived CDR1 and CDR2 are MNHEY and SVGAGI. Between the trimmed V and J ends, which lost 0 bases and 1 base, there was a span of 6 bases. The CDR3 region is CASSYSQAQETQYF. For the CDR3, the DNA is TGTGCCAGCAGTTACTCCCAGGCCCAAGAGACCCAGTACTTC.

The V and J genes are TRBV28 and TRBJ2-3, with TRBD2 matching over 8 bases. V shed 3 bases and J 6 bases; nucleotides not matched to a gene: 23. This CDR3 has 20 amino acids. In germline, CDR1 is MDHEN, CDR2 SYDVKM. DNA for the CDR3: TGTGCCAGCAGTTTTCCGGGGAGATTTTTTCGCGGGAGGCCCACTGATACGCAGTATTTT. This codes for CASSFPGRFFRGRPTDTQYF. The complete variable domain, with remaining parts taken from reference TRBV28 and TRBJ2-3, reads DVKVTQSSRYLVKRTGEKVFLECVQDMDHENMFWYRQDPGLGLRLIYFSYDVKMKEKGDIPEGYSVSREKKERFSLILESASTNQTSMYLCASSFPGRFFRGRPTDTQYFGPGTRLTVL.

This clone has only a few counts. CDR3 nucleotides: TGTGCCAGCAGCCCACAGGGTCGGGCAGATACGCAGTATTTT. This encodes CASSPQGRADTQYF. V and J are TRBV11-3 and TRBJ2-3, with D perhaps TRBD1 (6 bases). The germline V gene encodes CDR1 SGHNT and CDR2 YENEEA. The CDR3 totals 14 residues. Between the trimmed V and J ends, which lost 5 bases and 4 bases, there was a span of 13 bases.

The CDR3 sequence is CASSQDYPNNEQFF. The CDR3 nucleotides read TGTGCCAGCAGCCAAGACTATCCGAACAATGAGCAGTTCTTC. This rearrangement joins TRBV4-2 to TRBJ2-1, with D uncertain. The CDR3 is 14 residues long. Trimming took 0 bases from V and 5 from J, leaving 8 bases between them. Germline V gives CDR1 LGHNA, CDR2 YNFKEQ.

The V call is TRBV6-1, the J call TRBJ2-3; D ambiguous. Germline V lookup: CDR1 MNHNS, CDR2 SASEGT. V was shortened by 4 bases and J by 2 bases, with 10 bases between the two germline ends. This CDR3 is built from 14 residues. DNA of the CDR3: TGTGCCAGCAGTGGGGCAGCCTACACAGATACGCAGTATTTT. Protein: CASSGAAYTDTQYF.